One sample yielded the 26 T cell receptor beta chains listed below, sequenced in a study of cytomegalovirus exposure and HLA in healthy donors. Sequencing used immunoSEQ multiplex PCR; TCRdb keeps in-frame clones, though not all of them. The data contain 90,000 to 130,000 clones, roughly 95% of them singletons. The specimen sequenced was PBMCs. The receptor set was obtained from a woman aged 18-35 years in good health and CMV-seronegative.

V gene TRBV28 combines with J gene TRBJ2-7; possible D gene TRBD2, 6 bases. The V gene's germline CDR1 is MDHEN and CDR2 SYDVKM. The CDR3 is made up of 11 amino acids. Deletions cut 3 bases from V and 11 bases from J, with 11 bases between. The CDR3, as DNA: TGTGCCAGCAGTTTGACTGGGAGGAAGTACTTC. It translates to CASSLTGRKYF.

This clone was detected only a few times. J is TRBJ2-3 and V is TRBV7-2, with 11 bases fitting TRBD2. This CDR3 region has 16 residues. Germline V gene data show CDR1 as SGHTA and CDR2 as FQGNSA. V gave up 0 bases and J gave up 4 bases; unmatched junction bases: 3. The CDR3 loop is CASSLAPSGGPDTQYF. The CDR3 nucleotides are TGTGCCAGCAGCTTAGCTCCTAGCGGGGGGCCAGATACGCAGTATTTT. The variable domain in full, completed from reference TRBV7-2 and TRBJ2-3, reads GAGVSQSPSNKVTEKGKDVELRCDPISGHTALYWYRQSLGQGLEFLIYFQGNSAPDKSGLPSDRFSAERTGGSVSTLTIQRTQQEDSAVYLCASSLAPSGGPDTQYFGPGTRLTVL.

V usage is TRBV5-1 and J usage is TRBJ2-7; perhaps TRBD1 as D (6 bases). CDR3 size: 15 residues. Trimming removed 3 bases at V and 0 bases at J, with 13 bases between. The germline gives CDR1 SGHRS, CDR2 YFSETQ. Here the CDR3 DNA reads TGCGCCAGCAGCTCAACAGACAGGTACTCCTACGAGCAGTACTTC. This sequence encodes CASSSTDRYSYEQYF.

This clone was recorded once. This chain connects TRBV7-2 to TRBJ2-7; D is unresolved. V shed 5 bases and J shed 1 base, with 6 bases lying between them. This CDR3 region has 12 residues. Germline V gives CDR1 SGHTA, CDR2 FQGNSA. The CDR3 nucleotides are TGTGCCAGCAGCCCCTCTTCCTACGAGCAGTACTTC. Translating gives CASSPSSYEQYF.

The chain couples TRBV11-2 to TRBJ2-3, with 7 bases fitting TRBD1. CDR1 and CDR2 from the germline V gene are SGHAT and FQNNGV. V was clipped by 3 bases and J by 0 bases; unmatched bases: 3. The CDR3 extends over 15 amino acids. Here the CDR3 reads CASSLNRGSTDTQYF. DNA for the CDR3: TGTGCCAGCAGCTTGAACAGGGGCAGCACAGATACGCAGTATTTT.

The chain combines TRBV27 with TRBJ1-2; 7 positions match TRBD1. Germline lookup yields CDR1 MNHEY and CDR2 SMNVEV (reference sequence). Trimming took 4 bases from V and 3 from J; bases not matched to a gene: 2. The CDR3 totals 13 residues. Here the CDR3 DNA reads TGTGCCAGCAGTTCCGACAGGGACTATGGCTACACCTTC. It codes for CASSSDRDYGYTF.

The chain recombines TRBV6-1 with TRBJ1-2; D unresolved. CDR1 and CDR2 (germline): MNHNS, SASEGT. The CDR3 runs 11 residues. V was trimmed by 8 bases and J by 4 bases, leaving 8 bases between them. The CDR3 coding sequence is TGTGCCAGCTGTTCCTTCTATGGCTACACCTTC. Its protein product is CASCSFYGYTF.

This clone was detected once. V is TRBV7-9 and J is TRBJ2-4, with 8 bases lining up with TRBD1. CDR1 is SEHNR, CDR2 FQNEAQ, per germline (reference sequence). This CDR3 comprises 13 residues. V lost 4 bases, J lost 6 bases, and 2 bases stayed unmatched. The CDR3 DNA reads as TGTGCCAGCAGCTACGGACAGGGAAACATTCAGTACTTC. Its protein is CASSYGQGNIQYF.

V usage is TRBV10-3 and J usage is TRBJ2-7; D is uncertain. CDR3 size: 13 residues. Germline V lookup: CDR1 ENHRY, CDR2 SYGVKD. V lost 5 bases and J 0 bases, leaving 8 bases between the germline ends. Here the CDR3 reads CAISSYYSYEQYF. The CDR3 coding sequence is TGTGCCATCAGTAGTTACTACTCCTACGAGCAGTACTTC.

The chain combines TRBV4-1 with TRBJ2-1; TRBD2 matches 9 bases. V trimming: 1 base; J trimming: 3 bases; junction bases outside the gene matches: 10. Germline CDR1 reads MGHRA; CDR2 reads YSYEKL. The CDR3 consists of 18 residues. CDR3 DNA sequence: TGCGCCAGCAGCCAAGGCATGCGGGGGGGAGGAAACTACAATGAGCAGTTCTTC. Residues: CASSQGMRGGGNYNEQFF.

The rearrangement joins TRBV6-6 to TRBJ2-7; D possibly corresponds to TRBD1 (5 bases). Germline V CDR1 and CDR2: MNHNY, SVGAGI (reference sequence). This CDR3 has 16 residues. Trimming took off 0 bases at V and 4 bases at J, with 16 bases between the two ends. This chain's CDR3 is CASSYSDSNVPYEQYF. In DNA, the CDR3 is TGTGCCAGCAGTTACTCAGACAGCAACGTTCCTTACGAGCAGTACTTC.

The chain couples TRBV2 to TRBJ2-3; 7 bases are a match to TRBD1. Per germline, CDR1 SNHLY and CDR2 FYNNEI. With V trimmed by 1 base and J by 0 bases, 4 bases remained unmatched. The CDR3 covers 16 residues. The CDR3 loop is CASSEGDRTSTDTQYF. The CDR3 bases are TGTGCCAGCAGTGAAGGGGACAGAACTAGCACAGATACGCAGTATTTT.

As DNA, the CDR3 is TGTGCCAGCAGCTCAGGGGGCTATAATTCACCCCTCCACTTT. Translating gives CASSSGGYNSPLHF. The V call is TRBV5-5, the J call TRBJ1-6, with 7 bases identical to TRBD1. After removal of 3 bases from V and 3 bases from J, the junction contained 0 bases not matched to a gene. Germline assignment: CDR1 SGHKS and CDR2 YYEKEE (reference sequence). The CDR3 contains 14 residues. Complete variable domain (other parts from reference TRBV5-5 and TRBJ1-6): DAGVTQSPTHLIKTRGQQVTLRCSPISGHKSVSWYQQVLGQGPQFIFQYYEKEERGRGNFPDRFSARQFPNYSSELNVNALLLGDSALYLCASSSGGYNSPLHFGNGTRLTVT.

V and J are TRBV5-1 and TRBJ1-1; possibly TRBD1 for D (6 bases). The germline V gene has CDR1 SGHRS and CDR2 YFSETQ. V was pared by 2 bases and J by 0 bases, with 11 bases between. The CDR3 loop spans 15 amino acids. CDR3 protein: CASSFARGMNTEAFF. The CDR3 nucleotides are TGCGCCAGCAGCTTTGCCAGGGGTATGAACACTGAAGCTTTCTTT.

This clone has just one count. V is TRBV5-1 and J is TRBJ1-1, with TRBD1 matching over 9 bases. J gave up 3 bases and V 3 bases, and 6 bases lay outside the gene matches. There are 15 residues in the CDR3. Germline V CDR1 and CDR2: SGHRS, YFSETQ. The CDR3 loop reads CASSSLQGADTEAFF. DNA of the CDR3: TGCGCCAGCAGCTCTCTACAGGGGGCGGACACTGAAGCTTTCTTT.

The CDR3 DNA follows: TGTGCCAGTAGTATAGTTGGGGCCCGCAACTATGGCTACACCTTC. Protein sequence: CASSIVGARNYGYTF. This sequence joins TRBV19 and TRBJ1-2, with D maybe TRBD1 (5 bases). Trimming cost V 1 base and J 2 bases, with 11 bases left between them. The CDR3 loop spans 15 amino acids. Germline V gene data show CDR1 as LNHDA and CDR2 as SQIVND (reference sequence). Supplemented by reference TRBV19 and TRBJ1-2, the full variable domain reads DGGITQSPKYLFRKEGQNVTLSCEQNLNHDAMYWYRQDPGQGLRLIYYSQIVNDFQKGDIAEGYSVSREKKESFPLTVTSAQKNPTAFYLCASSIVGARNYGYTFGSGTRLTVV.

The J gene is TRBJ2-7, the V gene TRBV7-8; D is uncertain. From germline, CDR1 is SGHVS and CDR2 FQNEAQ. The germline V and J ends were trimmed by 1 base and 9 bases, with 16 bases remaining between them. CDR3 length: 14 amino acids. CDR3 bases: TGTGCCAGCAGCTTAGAGGCACAAAAGAGAGGGCAGTACTTC. Its translation: CASSLEAQKRGQYF.

The chain has TRBV7-8 and TRBJ1-3, with D tentatively TRBD1 (5 bases). The ends were cut back, 5 bases at V and 0 bases at J, with 17 bases in the middle. The CDR3 consists of 17 residues. The germline gives CDR1 SGHVS, CDR2 FQNEAQ. The CDR3 region has the DNA TGTGCCAGCAGCCGTTTGCAAGGACAAAGCTCTGGAAACACCATATATTTT. Protein product: CASSRLQGQSSGNTIYF.

The chain employs TRBV19 and TRBJ1-5; weak D call: TRBD1 (5 bases). V was pared by 1 base and J by 0 bases, with 13 bases between. This CDR3 comprises 17 residues. Germline V gene data show CDR1 as LNHDA and CDR2 as SQIVND (reference sequence). The CDR3 reads CASSIGSGSLSNQPQHF. The CDR3 DNA follows: TGTGCCAGTAGTATAGGTTCAGGGTCGCTTAGCAATCAGCCCCAGCATTTT. The full variable domain, with the rest looked up from reference TRBV19 and TRBJ1-5, is DGGITQSPKYLFRKEGQNVTLSCEQNLNHDAMYWYRQDPGQGLRLIYYSQIVNDFQKGDIAEGYSVSREKKESFPLTVTSAQKNPTAFYLCASSIGSGSLSNQPQHFGDGTRLSIL.

This clone has a handful of counts. The V call is TRBV4-1, the J call TRBJ2-1; D not certain. This CDR3 contains 15 residues. V was trimmed by 2 bases and J by 2 bases, leaving 10 bases between them. Germline lookup yields CDR1 MGHRA and CDR2 YSYEKL. The CDR3 protein is CASSQSHFAYNEQFF. The DNA of the CDR3 is TGCGCCAGCAGCCAATCGCACTTCGCCTACAATGAGCAGTTCTTC.

The chain joins TRBV11-2 to TRBJ1-2, with 10 bases lining up with TRBD1. Trimming removed 5 bases from V and 8 bases from J; junction bases left unmatched: 2. The germline V gene encodes CDR1 SGHAT and CDR2 FQNNGV. This CDR3 comprises 12 residues. The CDR3 DNA is TGTGCCAGCAGCGGACAGGGGGAAGGCTACACCTTC. It specifies CASSGQGEGYTF.

This sequence joins TRBV10-3 and TRBJ1-1, with D unclear. V lost 3 bases to trimming and J lost 2 bases, with 10 bases between them. The germline V gene has CDR1 ENHRY and CDR2 SYGVKD. This CDR3 spans 14 amino acids. CDR3 nucleotides: TGTGCCATCAGTGACTCGTCTCTAAACACTGAAGCTTTCTTT. It yields the protein CAISDSSLNTEAFF.

The rearrangement links TRBV25-1 to TRBJ2-2; 10 nucleotides agree with TRBD1. The CDR3 has 15 amino acids. The junction had 5 bases not matched to a gene; V was cut back by 3 bases and J by 7 bases. The germline CDR1 and CDR2 sequences are MGHDK and SYGVNS. The CDR3: CASSDMTGGVGELFF. DNA of the CDR3: TGTGCCAGCAGTGACATGACAGGGGGCGTCGGGGAGCTGTTTTTT.

The rearrangement links TRBV4-3 to TRBJ1-1; D not certain. With 2 bases removed from V and 2 bases from J, the gap between germline ends came to 9 bases. Germline values: CDR1 LGHNA, CDR2 YSLEER. This CDR3 spans 14 amino acids. DNA for the CDR3: TGCGCCAGCAGCCAATTTACGGGAAACACTGAAGCTTTCTTT. Translated, it gives CASSQFTGNTEAFF.

The rearrangement joins TRBV5-1 to TRBJ2-3, with 11 bases identical to TRBD2. Germline CDR1 SGHRS, CDR2 YFSETQ. The CDR3 spans 16 residues. J gave up 4 bases and V 0 bases, and 4 bases lay outside the gene matches. The CDR3: CASSLGSGGAPDTQYF. The CDR3 DNA reads TGCGCCAGCAGCTTGGGTAGCGGGGGGGCTCCAGATACGCAGTATTTT.

The CDR3 region is CASSPLGAYGYTF. The CDR3 nucleotides read TGCGCCAGCAGCCCGCTAGGGGCATATGGCTACACCTTC. The J gene is TRBJ1-2, the V gene TRBV4-3, with D possibly matching TRBD1 (5 bases). Trimming shortened V by 4 bases and J by 5 bases, and 11 bases separated the two germline ends. In germline, CDR1 is LGHNA, CDR2 YSLEER. The CDR3 has 13 amino acids.